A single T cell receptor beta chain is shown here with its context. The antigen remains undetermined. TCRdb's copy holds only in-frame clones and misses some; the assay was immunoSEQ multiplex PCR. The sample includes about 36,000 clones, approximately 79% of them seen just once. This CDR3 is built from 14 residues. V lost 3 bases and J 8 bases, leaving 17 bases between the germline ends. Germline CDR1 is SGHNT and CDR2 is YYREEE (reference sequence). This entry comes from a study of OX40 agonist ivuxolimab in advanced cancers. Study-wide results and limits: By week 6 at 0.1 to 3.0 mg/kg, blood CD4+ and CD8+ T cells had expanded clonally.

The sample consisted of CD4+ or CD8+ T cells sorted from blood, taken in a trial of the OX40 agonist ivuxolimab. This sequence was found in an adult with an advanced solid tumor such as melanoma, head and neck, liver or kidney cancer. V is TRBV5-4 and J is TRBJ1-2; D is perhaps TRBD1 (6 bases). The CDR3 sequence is CASSSDRKNIGYTF. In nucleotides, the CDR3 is TGTGCCAGCAGCTCCGACAGGAAGAATATCGGCTACACCTTC.